The 7 T cell receptor beta chains listed next were all sequenced from one sample in a study of Ad26.COV2.S vaccination and SARS-CoV-2 variants (TCRdb year 2021). Libraries were prepared through the immunoSEQ multiplex PCR assay. TCRdb's version of the immuneACCESS table is confined to in-frame rearrangements and falls short of the full clone set. An unresolved V gene accounts for under half of the shortfall where checked; the remainder is of unknown origin. The sample has about 350,000 clones on record, roughly 91% of them singletons. The ten largest clones capture roughly 5% of the sample. This specimen's treatment or condition label, interpreted: approximately 18 received Ad26.COV2.S at low or high dose, single or two shots; about 5 received placebo; per-sample allocation not given. For vaccine and placebo recipients, repertoires were sequenced using samples collected on day 63 after the first injection.

Material: peripheral blood, obtained in a trial of Ad26.COV2.S vaccine versus placebo. The receptors were sampled from a person between 18 and 65 years old who received the Ad26.COV2.S COVID-19 vaccine or a placebo.

The chain combines TRBV5-6 with TRBJ1-4; 12 positions agree with TRBD1. Unmatched junction bases numbered 7, after V lost 4 bases and J lost 3 bases. The germline gives CDR1 SGHDT, CDR2 YYEEEE. This CDR3 has 17 amino acids. CDR3 DNA sequence: TGTGCCAGCAGCGCACCGGGACAGGGGGCTGCTAATGAAAAACTGTTTTTT. It yields the protein CASSAPGQGAANEKLFF.

The chain links TRBV13 to TRBJ1-1; D remains unclear. Germline-derived CDR1 and CDR2 are PRHDT and FYEKMQ (reference sequence). There are 16 residues in the CDR3. V lost 0 bases, J lost 0 bases, and 11 bases lay in between. CDR3 amino acids: CASSLGPGPVNTEAFF. As DNA, the CDR3 is TGTGCCAGCAGCTTAGGCCCCGGACCCGTGAACACTGAAGCTTTCTTT.

This rearrangement joins TRBV6-6 to TRBJ2-5, with 7 bases matching TRBD2. J was trimmed by 0 bases and V by 7 bases; bases with no gene match: 8. In germline, CDR1 is MNHNY, CDR2 SVGAGI (reference sequence). The CDR3 is 15 amino acids. The CDR3 here is CASTPRGRDQETQYF. The CDR3 bases are TGTGCCAGCACCCCTCGAGGGAGGGACCAAGAGACCCAGTACTTC.

The rearrangement links TRBV28 to TRBJ2-7; TRBD2 agrees at 7 bases. The germline CDR1 and CDR2 sequences are MDHEN and SYDVKM. Trimming removed 11 bases from V and 4 bases from J; junction bases left unmatched: 17. The CDR3 sequence is 15 residues long. CDR3 loop: CAVRLIGAGAYEQYF. CDR3 nucleotide sequence: TGTGCCGTACGCCTTATAGGGGCGGGAGCGTACGAGCAGTACTTC.

The chain employs TRBV4-2 and TRBJ2-2, with TRBD2 identical over 9 bases. Germline assignment: CDR1 LGHNA and CDR2 YNFKEQ. V lost 0 bases to trimming and J lost 6 bases; unmatched junction nucleotides: 2. The CDR3 is 15 amino acids. The CDR3, as DNA: TGTGCCAGCAGCCAAGATCGCGGGGGGGCCGGGGAGCTGTTTTTT. Its translation is CASSQDRGGAGELFF.

The chain is built from TRBV19 and TRBJ1-1; D gene unclear. Per the germline V gene, CDR1 is LNHDA and CDR2 is SQIVND (reference sequence). The length of the CDR3 is 13 residues. V gave up 6 bases and J gave up 1 base, with 9 bases separating them. In DNA form, the CDR3 reads TGTGCCAGTAGGGACGAGGGGAACACTGAAGCTTTCTTT. This translates into CASRDEGNTEAFF.

This chain joins TRBV25-1 and TRBJ2-5; no firm D call. The CDR3 sequence is 14 residues long. CDR1 is MGHDK and CDR2 is SYGVNS in the germline V gene. V shed 4 bases and J shed 4 bases, with 13 bases lying between them. The CDR3 nucleotides read TGTGCCAGCAGTGTTGGGTGGGCTCGAGAGACCCAGTACTTC. Translating gives CASSVGWARETQYF.